This T cell receptor beta chain was obtained from a study of cytomegalovirus exposure and HLA in healthy donors. Study-wide background: The 500 to 750 first-cohort repertoires and the 95 to 150 validation repertoires shared the same platform, a later analysis reported. Study-level findings and limits: According to a later analysis, TCR clusters from the first cohort tended to co-occur in the 120 or so validation repertoires. The dataset shows that most TCR sequences were rare, while some public TCRs occurred in many donors.

The table lists this clone with a few counts. Its antigen is not known. The protocol was immunoSEQ multiplex PCR, while the TCRdb copy is restricted to in-frame clones and leaves out a portion. The sample records roughly 130,000 clones, about nine tenths being singletons. V lost 5 bases and J lost 4, with 12 bases in between. The germline gives CDR1 SGHNT, CDR2 YYREEE (reference sequence). The CDR3 has 13 residues. Donors were drawn from the approximately 120-subject validation cohort, separate from the roughly 610-subject first cohort. The chain has TRBV5-4 and TRBJ1-2; possible D gene TRBD1, 5 bases. Sequencing was performed on PBMCs. The TCR comes from a young man in good health and CMV-seronegative. The CDR3 spells CASRRQSGYGYTF. The CDR3 coding sequence is TGTGCCAGCAGGCGACAGTCAGGCTATGGCTACACCTTC.